Each of the 18 T cell receptor beta chains below was sequenced from the same sample in a study of blood T cells in healthy people across ages. It was with a sample-barcoded 5' primer and a J-beta primer mix that a second PCR of about 7 to 12 cycles was run. TCRdb re-analysed the 5' RACE reads in MiXCR, keeping a single row per CDR3 protein. The data hold 450,000 to 650,000 distinct CDR3 sequences, with more than 20% observed a single time. These records were also assigned to another study, of T cells of mothers and their children.

Sequenced sample: blood. These receptors were obtained from a boy younger than 18 in good health.

The chain links TRBV20-1 to TRBJ2-7; perhaps TRBD2 as D (6 bases). The germline V and J ends were trimmed by 3 bases and 7 bases, with 25 bases remaining between them. Germline values: CDR1 DFQATT, CDR2 SNEGSKA (reference sequence). The CDR3 sequence is 16 residues long. The CDR3 loop reads CSASLSYRLTGGEQYF. The CDR3 DNA reads as TGCAGTGCTAGCCTCAGCTACAGGCTGACCGGGGGTGAGCAGTACTTC.

V and J are TRBV14 and TRBJ2-2; perhaps TRBD2 as D (5 bases). Germline CDR1 SGHDN, CDR2 FVKESK. The CDR3 is 13 residues long. V was shortened by 3 bases and J by 6 bases, with 8 bases between the two germline ends. The chain's CDR3 is CASSQRGPGELFF. The CDR3, as DNA: TGTGCCAGCAGCCAGCGCGGGCCCGGGGAGCTGTTTTTT.

Many counts were recorded for this clonotype. The chain carries TRBV6-5 and TRBJ2-3; TRBD2 matches at 9 bases. The CDR3 has 15 amino acids. V gave up 6 bases and J gave up 2 bases; unmatched junction bases: 6. CDR1 MNHEY and CDR2 SVGAGI come from the germline V gene. For the CDR3, the DNA is TGTGCCAGCAGCATTAGCGGGGGAAACACAGATACGCAGTATTTT. As protein: CASSISGGNTDTQYF.

This clonotype was observed a few times. This chain uses TRBV15 with TRBJ2-3, with 9 nucleotides matching TRBD2. CDR1 LNHNV and CDR2 YYDKDF come from the germline V gene (reference sequence). Losses at the gene ends were 1 base for V and 3 bases for J; bases not matched to a gene: 8. The CDR3 consists of 17 residues. Written as DNA, the CDR3 is TGTGCCACCAGCAGAGTATCCGGGACTAGCCTGACAGATACGCAGTATTTT. It specifies CATSRVSGTSLTDTQYF.

This chain joins TRBV7-3 and TRBJ2-3; D is unresolved. V was cut by 5 bases and J by 6 bases, with 12 bases left in between. The CDR3 is made up of 13 amino acids. Germline CDR1 is SGHTA and CDR2 is FQGTGA. The CDR3 nucleotides read TGTGCCAGCAGCGAAACCCCCGGGGATACGCAGTATTTT. Encoded protein: CASSETPGDTQYF.

The chain couples TRBV3-1 to TRBJ1-5, with D perhaps matching TRBD1 (6 bases). From germline, CDR1 is LGHDT and CDR2 YNNKEL (reference sequence). The germline V and J ends were trimmed by 1 base and 6 bases, with 10 bases remaining between them. The CDR3 length is 14 residues. The CDR3 is CASSQAGVSQPQHF. As DNA, the CDR3 is TGTGCCAGCAGCCAAGCAGGGGTATCTCAGCCCCAGCATTTT.

This clonotype was detected a few times. In DNA, the CDR3 is TGCGCCAGCAGAGAGGCGGTTAGGGGGGAGTACTACGAGCAGTACTTC. This codes for CASREAVRGEYYEQYF. The J gene is TRBJ2-7, the V gene TRBV4-1; D is perhaps TRBD1 or TRBD2 (6 bases each). The CDR3 is 16 residues long. Trimming took 6 bases from V and 3 from J, leaving 21 bases between them. The germline CDR1 and CDR2 sequences are MGHRA and YSYEKL.

As concerns this clonotype: An end of the junction differs from the germline gene, which may be a read error. The chain couples TRBV7-2 to TRBJ2-3; possible D gene TRBD2, 5 bases. Germline V lookup: CDR1 SGHTA, CDR2 FQGNSA. CDR3 length: 15 residues. The CDR3 spells CASSSTPASTDRQYF. The CDR3 DNA follows: TGTGCCAGCAGCTCGACCCCGGCTAGCACAGATAGGCAGTATTTT.

This chain uses TRBV6-5 with TRBJ1-5; TRBD1 matches 8 bases. This CDR3 has 13 amino acids. The ends lost 8 bases at V and 7 bases at J; junction bases unmatched: 7. Germline V gene data show CDR1 as MNHEY and CDR2 as SVGAGI. The CDR3 loop reads CASGQGLFQPQHF. In DNA form, the CDR3 reads TGTGCCAGCGGACAGGGCTTATTCCAGCCCCAGCATTTT.

This clonotype showed up just a few times. The chain links TRBV20-1 to TRBJ1-2; D may be TRBD1 (5 bases). V gave up 6 bases and J gave up 1 base, with 18 bases separating them. The CDR3 consists of 15 residues. The germline gives CDR1 DFQATT, CDR2 SNEGSKA (reference sequence). The CDR3, as DNA: TGCAGTGCCCTAACCACAGGAGCGTTTAACTATGGCTACACCTTC. Protein: CSALTTGAFNYGYTF.

There are a few counts of this clonotype. The chain links TRBV7-2 to TRBJ1-2; possibly TRBD1 for D (6 bases). V was clipped by 5 bases and J by 4 bases, with 14 bases between them. The CDR3 has 14 residues. The germline CDR1 and CDR2 sequences are SGHTA and FQGNSA. The CDR3 region is CASSPGTTAYGYTF. In nucleotides, the CDR3 is TGTGCCAGCAGCCCAGGGACAACCGCCTATGGCTACACCTTC.

The chain recombines TRBV2 with TRBJ2-5; D gene unclear. Judging by the DNA end, TRBJ2-7 fits better; the J call may be wrong. The CDR3 length is 14 residues. Per germline, CDR1 SNHLY and CDR2 FYNNEI. The CDR3 nucleotides read TGTGCCAGCAGTGTGCATGGCAGCACCTACGAGCAGTACTTC. It codes for CASSVHGSTYEQYF.

This clonotype has just a few counts. The chain uses TRBV10-3 and TRBJ2-3; D possibly corresponds to TRBD1 (6 bases). The germline V and J ends were trimmed by 4 bases and 7 bases, with 18 bases remaining between them. Germline CDR1 is ENHRY and CDR2 is SYGVKD. The CDR3 consists of 15 residues. The CDR3 reads CAISVSQGIGNTQYF. The CDR3 region has the DNA TGTGCCATCAGTGTGAGCCAGGGGATAGGTAATACGCAGTATTTT.

This chain links TRBV5-5 with TRBJ1-1, with D unresolved. The CDR3 is 16 residues long. The V end lost 4 bases, the J end lost 5 bases, and 21 bases lay between the germline ends. Per the germline V gene, CDR1 is SGHKS and CDR2 is YYEKEE (reference sequence). CDR3 in amino acids: CASSLVRTFVETEAFF. In DNA form, the CDR3 reads TGTGCCAGCAGCCTAGTCCGGACCTTCGTTGAAACTGAAGCTTTCTTT.

A remark on this clonotype: This may arise from a read error, as a much more abundant clone is one base away. V and J are TRBV7-9 and TRBJ2-5, with no clear D. Matching the DNA end better, TRBJ2-1 makes the J call doubtful. Per the germline V gene, CDR1 is SEHNR and CDR2 is FQNEAQ (reference sequence). The CDR3 covers 9 residues. The CDR3 nucleotides read TGTGCCAGCAGCATTGAGCAGTTCTTC. Translated, it gives CASSIEQFF.

V is TRBV20-1 and J is TRBJ2-5; 7 nucleotides match TRBD1. CDR1 and CDR2 from the germline V gene are DFQATT and SNEGSKA (reference sequence). With 4 bases clipped from V and 7 bases from J, the junction kept 18 bases outside the gene matches. This CDR3 has 16 residues. The CDR3 DNA is TGCAGTGCTACTTCCTCGGGACAGAGGGGTCTTTCGACCCAGTACTTC. This translates into CSATSSGQRGLSTQYF.

This clonotype was detected only a few times. The V and J genes are TRBV11-2 and TRBJ2-5, with D possibly being TRBD2 (5 bases). Germline lookup yields CDR1 SGHAT and CDR2 FQNNGV. This CDR3 has 16 residues. V was cut by 6 bases and J by 5 bases, with 22 bases left in between. This chain's CDR3 is CASSRLGDKSRETQYF. CDR3 bases: TGTGCCAGCAGTCGCCTCGGGGATAAATCGAGGGAGACCCAGTACTTC.

This clonotype was seen at least ten times. The chain uses TRBV29-1 and TRBJ2-7; maybe TRBD1 (5 bases). Trimming removed 3 bases at V and 5 bases at J, with 14 bases between. The germline gives CDR1 SQVTM, CDR2 ANQGSEA. This CDR3 spans 13 amino acids. The CDR3: CSVEEGARNEQYF. The CDR3 coding sequence is TGCAGCGTTGAGGAAGGGGCGCGGAACGAGCAGTACTTC.